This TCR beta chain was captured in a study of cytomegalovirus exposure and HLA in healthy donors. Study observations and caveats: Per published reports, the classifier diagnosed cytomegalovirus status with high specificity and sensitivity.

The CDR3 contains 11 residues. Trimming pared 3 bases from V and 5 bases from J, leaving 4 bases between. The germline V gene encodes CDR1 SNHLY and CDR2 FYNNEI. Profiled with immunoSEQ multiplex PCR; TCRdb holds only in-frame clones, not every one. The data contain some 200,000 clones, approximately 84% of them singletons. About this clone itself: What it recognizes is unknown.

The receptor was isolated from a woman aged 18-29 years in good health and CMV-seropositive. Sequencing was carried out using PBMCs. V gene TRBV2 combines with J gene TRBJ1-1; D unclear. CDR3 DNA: TGTGCCAGCAGTGATCGTACTGAAGCTTTCTTT. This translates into CASSDRTEAFF.